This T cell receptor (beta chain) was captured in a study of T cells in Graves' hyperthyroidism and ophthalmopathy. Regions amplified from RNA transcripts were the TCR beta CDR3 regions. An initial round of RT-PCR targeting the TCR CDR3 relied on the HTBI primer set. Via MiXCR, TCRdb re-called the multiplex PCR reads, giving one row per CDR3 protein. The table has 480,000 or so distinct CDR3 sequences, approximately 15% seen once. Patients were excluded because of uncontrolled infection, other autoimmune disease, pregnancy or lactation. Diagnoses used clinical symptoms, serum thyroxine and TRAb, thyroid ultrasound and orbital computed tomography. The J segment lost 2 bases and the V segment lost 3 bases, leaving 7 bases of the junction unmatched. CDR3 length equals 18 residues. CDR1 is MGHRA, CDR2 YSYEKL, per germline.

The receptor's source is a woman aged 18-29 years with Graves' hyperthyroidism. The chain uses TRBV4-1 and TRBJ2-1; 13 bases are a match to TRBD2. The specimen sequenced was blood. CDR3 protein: CASSHTQTSGRTYNEQFF. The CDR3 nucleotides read TGCGCCAGCAGCCACACACAGACTAGCGGGAGGACCTACAATGAGCAGTTCTTC.